This entry features one TCR beta chain sequence. Its cognate antigen is unknown. Germline V gene lookup returns CDR1 SEHNR and CDR2 FQNEAQ (reference sequence). Deletions cut 5 bases from V and 0 bases from J, with 16 bases between. This CDR3 is 16 amino acids long. Only in-frame clones appear in the TCRdb table, and some are missing; sequencing was by immunoSEQ multiplex PCR. The data show tens of thousands of clones, with 85% to 95% seen just once and approximately 3% held by the top ten. This specimen comes from a study of cytomegalovirus exposure and HLA in healthy donors. Study background: The same platform as the approximately 640 first-cohort repertoires was used for the 120 or so validation repertoires, a later analysis reported. Overall study results and limits: Cytomegalovirus status, reportedly, was diagnosed with high specificity and sensitivity by the classifier. There were under 200 TCR beta chains listed as cytomegalovirus-associated.

Sequences were obtained from PBMCs. The clonotype was recovered from a woman between 18 and 29 years old in good health and CMV-seropositive. The V gene is TRBV7-9, the J gene TRBJ1-2; D is perhaps TRBD1 (6 bases). In DNA form, the CDR3 reads TGTGCCAGCAGCGCCTACAGGGTTTCGGCTAACTATGGCTACACCTTC. This gives the protein CASSAYRVSANYGYTF.